Listed below are T cell receptor beta chains from one sample, sequenced in a study of T cell changes during pregnancy in multiple sclerosis. Method: immunoSEQ multiplex PCR; TCRdb's copy keeps in-frame clones and lacks some. Of 50,000 to 65,000 clones listed, more than 75% are singletons. The sequencing here drew on peripheral blood, taken in the second trimester of pregnancy. The receptors were sampled from a female donor with multiple sclerosis, enrolled in a pregnancy study. The CDR3 runs from the conserved cysteine through the conserved F or W. A D gene is named only where the DNA matches it firmly. Expanded clones are given a class, and other clones once, few, many or no size at all.

-,TRBV12-5,-,TRBJ2-3,CASGFPQGGLLDSTDTQYF,TGTGCTAGTGGTTTCCCCCAAGGGGGACTACTGGATAGCACAGATACGCAGTATTTT
-,TRBV11-2,-,TRBJ2-7,CASSLEVTWGRSPGEQYF,TGTGCCAGCAGCTTAGAGGTTACGTGGGGCCGGTCTCCCGGCGAGCAGTACTTC
-,TRBV5-1,-,TRBJ1-1,CASSLDGYTEAFF,TGCGCCAGCAGCTTGGACGGGTACACTGAAGCTTTCTTT
-,TRBV5-1,TRBD1,TRBJ2-6,CASSLESWTGVDSGANVLTF,TGCGCCAGCAGCTTGGAGAGCTGGACAGGGGTTGACTCTGGGGCCAACGTCCTGACTTTC
once,TRBV7-7,TRBD1,TRBJ2-7,CASSYTGDSEQYF,TGTGCTAGCAGCTATACAGGGGACAGCGAGCAGTACTTC
-,TRBV5-1,TRBD1,TRBJ1-1,CASSFGTALNTEAFF,TGCGCCAGCAGCTTCGGGACAGCCCTGAACACTGAAGCTTTCTTT
once,TRBV7-9,TRBD1,TRBJ1-3,CASSFYGTVSGNTIYF,TGTGCCAGCAGCTTTTATGGGACAGTCTCTGGAAACACCATATATTTT
-,TRBV5-6,-,TRBJ1-5,CASSLLLAGNHQPQHF,TGTGCCAGCAGCTTGTTGTTGGCAGGGAATCATCAGCCCCAGCATTTT
-,TRBV19,TRBD1,TRBJ1-2,CASSSAPGQGSGYTF,TGTGCCAGTAGTAGTGCCCCGGGACAGGGAAGTGGCTACACCTTC
-,TRBV2,-,TRBJ1-2,CASSDQQGYRGYTF,TGTGCCAGCAGTGATCAGCAGGGGTATCGTGGCTACACCTTC
-,TRBV28,-,TRBJ1-2,CASRTHPPRDYGYTF,TGTGCCAGCAGAACCCATCCCCCTCGGGACTATGGCTACACCTTC
-,TRBV12-5,-,TRBJ2-7,CASGPLSAGSYEQYF,TGTGCTAGTGGCCCGCTGAGTGCCGGTTCCTACGAGCAGTACTTC
-,TRBV11-2,-,TRBJ2-5,CASSLDHTGIETQYF,TGTGCCAGCAGCTTAGATCACACAGGGATTGAGACCCAGTACTTC
-,TRBV27,-,TRBJ1-1,CASRGTYTEAFF,TGTGCCAGCAGGGGCACATACACTGAAGCTTTCTTT
-,TRBV5-6,-,TRBJ1-4,CASSLRGGNEKLFF,TGTGCCAGCAGCTTAAGGGGGGGGAATGAAAAACTGTTTTTT
once,TRBV6-1,-,TRBJ1-5,CASRHGNQPQHF,TGTGCCAGCAGACACGGCAATCAGCCCCAGCATTTT
-,TRBV5-6,-,TRBJ2-7,CASSLTSSGFSYEQYF,TGTGCCAGCAGCTTGACTTCCTCGGGATTTTCCTACGAGCAGTACTTC
-,TRBV5-1,TRBD1,TRBJ2-7,CASSLRPGGDYEQYF,TGCGCCAGCAGCTTGAGGCCAGGGGGCGACTACGAGCAGTACTTC
once,TRBV7-3,TRBD1,TRBJ1-6,CASSLNRGWNSPLHF,TGTGCCAGCAGCTTAAACAGGGGCTGGAATTCACCCCTCCACTTT
-,TRBV7-2,TRBD1,TRBJ1-5,CASSLSRGLRNQPQHF,TGTGCCAGCAGCTTATCCAGGGGGCTTCGCAATCAGCCCCAGCATTTT
-,TRBV6-6,TRBD1,TRBJ1-2,CASSYGTGGVYGYTF,TGTGCCAGCAGTTATGGGACAGGGGGCGTATATGGCTACACCTTC
-,TRBV27,TRBD2,TRBJ2-1,CASSLAGGPWNEQFF,TGTGCCAGCAGTTTAGCGGGGGGGCCCTGGAATGAGCAGTTCTTC
-,TRBV5-1,TRBD2,TRBJ2-7,CASSLERGDEQYF,TGCGCCAGCAGCTTGGAACGGGGGGACGAGCAGTACTTC
-,TRBV4-2,TRBD1,TRBJ1-1,CASSLQGGAEAFF,TGTGCCAGCAGCCTACAGGGGGGGGCTGAAGCTTTCTTT
once,TRBV29-1,TRBD2,TRBJ2-3,CSCVRRGKADTQYF,TGCAGTTGCGTAAGGCGGGGGAAGGCAGATACGCAGTATTTT
-,TRBV4-2,-,TRBJ1-2,CASSQAPSNYGYTF,TGTGCCAGCAGCCAAGCCCCATCTAACTATGGCTACACCTTC
-,TRBV7-3,TRBD2,TRBJ2-5,CASSLTRGTKETQYF,TGTGCCAGCAGCTTAACTCGGGGGACTAAGGAGACCCAGTACTTC
-,TRBV7-3,-,TRBJ2-3,CASSLGIQPRVDTQYF,TGTGCCAGCAGCTTAGGTATCCAACCTCGAGTAGATACGCAGTATTTT
few,TRBV30,TRBD1,TRBJ1-6,CAWSDRPESPLHF,TGTGCCTGGTCGGACAGGCCCGAGTCACCCCTCCACTTT
-,TRBV5-1,TRBD2,TRBJ2-3,CASSSLSGGASDTQYF,TGCGCCAGCAGCTCACTGAGCGGGGGGGCCTCAGATACGCAGTATTTT
few,TRBV6-4,-,TRBJ2-2,CASSESGTGELFF,TGTGCCAGCAGTGAATCGGGAACCGGGGAGCTGTTTTTT
-,TRBV7-9,-,TRBJ1-5,CASSRTGSNQPQHF,TGTGCCAGCAGCCGTACAGGGAGCAATCAGCCCCAGCATTTT
-,TRBV14,-,TRBJ1-6,CASSPFPRVDSPLHF,TGTGCCAGCAGCCCCTTTCCGAGGGTCGACTCACCCCTCCACTTT
-,TRBV10-3,TRBD1,TRBJ2-7,CAISVGRGLRIYEQYF,TGTGCCATCAGTGTGGGTAGGGGGCTTCGGATCTACGAGCAGTACTTC
-,TRBV18,-,TRBJ2-7,CASSPGPYEQYF,TGTGCCAGCTCACCAGGGCCCTACGAGCAGTACTTC
-,TRBV9,TRBD2,TRBJ2-7,CASSVGPRAGDSYEQYF,TGTGCCAGCAGCGTAGGGCCCCGGGCGGGGGACTCCTACGAGCAGTACTTC
-,TRBV5-1,-,TRBJ2-7,CASSLGPTVGEQYF,TGCGCCAGCAGCTTGGGGCCCACAGTGGGCGAGCAGTACTTC
-,TRBV7-8,TRBD1,TRBJ2-3,CASSLQGAPDTQYF,TGTGCCAGCAGCTTGCAGGGGGCCCCAGATACGCAGTATTTT
-,TRBV9,-,TRBJ2-5,CASSVGSRDLETQYF,TGTGCCAGCAGCGTAGGGAGTCGGGATTTGGAGACCCAGTACTTC
-,TRBV5-1,TRBD1,TRBJ1-1,CASSLRTGEGNTEAFF,TGCGCCAGCAGCTTAAGGACAGGGGAGGGGAATACTGAAGCTTTCTTT
-,TRBV5-1,TRBD2,TRBJ2-1,CASSLAGGNEQFF,TGCGCCAGCAGCTTGGCCGGGGGGAATGAGCAGTTCTTC
-,TRBV5-1,TRBD1,TRBJ1-2,CASSPDSTGNYGYTF,TGCGCCAGCAGCCCGGACTCGACAGGGAACTATGGCTACACCTTC
-,TRBV2,TRBD2,TRBJ2-7,CASRRGGNLYEQYF,TGTGCCAGCAGAAGGGGAGGGAATCTCTACGAGCAGTACTTC
-,TRBV5-1,-,TRBJ2-7,CASSLGWGRDEQYF,TGCGCCAGCAGCTTGGGCTGGGGCCGGGACGAGCAGTACTTC
-,TRBV30,TRBD1,TRBJ2-1,CAWSGWGQGEQFF,TGTGCCTGGAGTGGCTGGGGACAGGGTGAGCAGTTCTTC
-,TRBV2,TRBD1,TRBJ1-2,CASRKDREVGYTF,TGTGCCAGCAGAAAAGACAGGGAGGTAGGCTACACCTTC
-,TRBV5-1,-,TRBJ1-6,CASGTGDNSPLHF,TGCGCCAGCGGTACGGGAGATAATTCACCCCTCCACTTT
-,TRBV6-6,TRBD1,TRBJ1-2,CASSGPGQGARGYTF,TGTGCCAGCAGTGGACCGGGACAGGGGGCTCGTGGCTACACCTTC
-,TRBV7-3,TRBD2,TRBJ2-1,CASSKGRGYEQFF,TGTGCCAGCAGTAAGGGGAGGGGCTATGAGCAGTTCTTC
-,TRBV27,-,TRBJ1-4,CASSLIYRVGEKLFF,TGTGCCAGCAGTTTAATATACAGGGTAGGGGAAAAACTGTTTTTT
-,TRBV18,TRBD1,TRBJ1-5,CASSRAGGLFQPQHF,TGTGCCAGCTCACGGGCAGGGGGCTTATTTCAGCCCCAGCATTTT
-,TRBV4-3,TRBD1,TRBJ2-7,CASSQEIGTGGYEQYF,TGCGCCAGCAGCCAAGAGATCGGGACAGGGGGTTACGAGCAGTACTTC
-,TRBV9,-,TRBJ2-4,CASSVGGAWDIQYF,TGTGCCAGCAGCGTAGGTGGGGCCTGGGACATTCAGTACTTC